The T cell receptor beta chain under discussion was sequenced for a study of shared clonotypes between healthy human individuals. Study at large: Researchers assigned three CD4 naive, three CD4 memory, two CD8 naive and one CD8 memory plate to each donor.

The CDR3 loop spans 16 amino acids. Per the germline V gene, CDR1 is MGHRA and CDR2 is YSYEKL. The V segment lost 3 bases and the J segment 2 bases; nucleotides outside the gene matches: 4. Naive CD8 cells lacked CD45RO, underwent positive selection for CCR7 and left out terminally differentiated effector memory CD45RA+ cells. Assay used: immunoSEQ multiplex PCR; TCRdb lists only in-frame clones, some missing. This table holds more than 2 million clones, about 95% found once. The sample consisted of naive CD8+ T cells sorted from blood. The sequence was obtained from a man aged 18 to 30 in good health. V gene TRBV4-1 combines with J gene TRBJ2-2, with 9 bases that match TRBD1. The CDR3 sequence is CASSHDRGTNTGELFF. The DNA for the CDR3 is TGCGCCAGCAGCCACGACAGGGGGACTAACACCGGGGAGCTGTTTTTT.